This entry concerns a single T cell receptor beta chain. No antigen is known for it. This sample was taken from a study of shared clonotypes between healthy human individuals. Findings and caveats of the study: Read depth was anticipated to influence clonotype sharing among donors.

Replicate sorted-subset PCRs were loaded with 150 to 250 ng DNA, about 30,000 T cell genomes. Authors' methods: Filtering of immunoSEQ junctional sequences could not match full-length read filtering. Clones were read by immunoSEQ multiplex PCR, and TCRdb kept only the in-frame ones, dropping some. The DNA was the basis for D and trimming; V, J and clone size are from that table. Of over a million clones listed, about four fifths are singletons. The CDR3 spans 16 residues. In germline, CDR1 is SGHTA, CDR2 FQGNSA. The trim removed 5 bases at V and 2 bases at J, leaving 8 bases unmatched. The donor population consisted of healthy HIV-negative adults with no recent acute infections or vaccinations.

Material: memory CD4+ T cells from PBMCs. Sample subset: CD45RA-negative fraction. This chain connects TRBV7-2 to TRBJ2-2; 7 bases are a match to TRBD2. The receptor was isolated from a man younger than 35 in good health. Some clones in this sample may be carry-over from other donors' samples. CDR3 in DNA: TGTGCCAGCAGCCCCGGGTCTAGCGGCAACACCGGGGAGCTGTTTTTT. As protein: CASSPGSSGNTGELFF.